This is a list of T cell receptor beta chains from one sample in a study of radiation and T cells in renal cell carcinoma. Sequencing was performed with immunoSEQ multiplex PCR; in TCRdb, only in-frame clones are kept and a portion is missing. Among around 100,000 clones listed, roughly 84% were seen once. The material sequenced was blood, taken from a patient whose treatment included radiotherapy and nephrectomy. The receptors come from a man in his 60s with renal cell carcinoma. CDR3s include the opening cysteine and the closing phenylalanine or tryptophan. The D gene is left open where the match is weak.

j_gene: TRBJ1-2; v_gene: TRBV28; d_gene: TRBD1; CDR3aa: CASSFDRVDGYTF
j_gene: TRBJ2-2; v_gene: TRBV7-2; d_gene: TRBD2; CDR3aa: CASRGTSGTGELFF
j_gene: TRBJ2-2; v_gene: TRBV29-1; d_gene: NA; CDR3aa: CSVETSGAGELFF
j_gene: TRBJ2-3; v_gene: TRBV10-3; d_gene: TRBD2; CDR3aa: CAISGLAGITDTQYF
j_gene: TRBJ2-1; v_gene: TRBV5-1; d_gene: TRBD1; CDR3aa: CASSSGQYYNEQFF
j_gene: TRBJ2-1; v_gene: TRBV5-1; d_gene: TRBD2; CDR3aa: CASSLGGLAGADEQFF
j_gene: TRBJ2-3; v_gene: TRBV29-1; d_gene: TRBD2; CDR3aa: CSVERGTSGITDTQYF
j_gene: TRBJ1-1; v_gene: TRBV19; d_gene: NA; CDR3aa: CASSIPGKNTEAFF
j_gene: TRBJ2-3; v_gene: TRBV11-3; d_gene: TRBD1; CDR3aa: CASSSRTGGDTDTQYF
j_gene: TRBJ2-7; v_gene: TRBV5-4; d_gene: NA; CDR3aa: CASSPKTGSYEQYF
j_gene: TRBJ1-1; v_gene: TRBV2; d_gene: NA; CDR3aa: CASSSWGEEAFF
j_gene: TRBJ1-5; v_gene: TRBV18; d_gene: TRBD1; CDR3aa: CASSPSGQYNQPQHF
j_gene: TRBJ2-5; v_gene: TRBV9; d_gene: TRBD2; CDR3aa: CASSGLAGGGETQYF
j_gene: TRBJ1-6; v_gene: TRBV6-5; d_gene: NA; CDR3aa: CASSYSTGSHSPLHF
j_gene: TRBJ2-3; v_gene: TRBV7-2; d_gene: NA; CDR3aa: CASSLRRSTDTQYF
j_gene: TRBJ1-1; v_gene: TRBV23-1; d_gene: NA; CDR3aa: CASNRTPAAEAFF
j_gene: TRBJ2-3; v_gene: TRBV28; d_gene: NA; CDR3aa: CASSSTDTQYF
j_gene: TRBJ2-1; v_gene: TRBV7-6; d_gene: NA; CDR3aa: CASSLGGSGPGDEQFF
j_gene: TRBJ2-3; v_gene: TRBV4-1; d_gene: NA; CDR3aa: CASSSSGVGTDTQYF
j_gene: TRBJ2-7; v_gene: TRBV5-1; d_gene: NA; CDR3aa: CATSLGPSGEQYF
j_gene: TRBJ1-1; v_gene: TRBV6-1; d_gene: TRBD1; CDR3aa: CASIRWTGSAEAFF
j_gene: TRBJ2-3; v_gene: TRBV19; d_gene: TRBD1; CDR3aa: CASSMGDRADTQYF
j_gene: TRBJ2-2; v_gene: TRBV5-6; d_gene: NA; CDR3aa: CASSLGQVGPGELFF
j_gene: TRBJ1-1; v_gene: TRBV4-2; d_gene: TRBD1; CDR3aa: CASSPTGGDGLGTEAFF
j_gene: TRBJ1-3; v_gene: TRBV4-1; d_gene: NA; CDR3aa: CASSQEGGAGALSGNTIYF